What follows are 16 T cell receptor beta chains derived from one specimen sequenced in a study of cytomegalovirus exposure and HLA in healthy donors. Both 60 Vbeta primers and 13 Jbeta primers went into the PCR. Produced via immunoSEQ multiplex PCR; TCRdb's table is partial and in-frame only. The repertoire consists of about 85,000 clones, with 70% to 80% occurring once and the leading ten covering around a quarter. Sequenced material: PBMCs. The receptors stem from a woman in her forties or fifties in good health and CMV-seropositive.

The chain couples TRBV6-5 to TRBJ2-5; 9 bases agree with TRBD1. The V gene's germline CDR1 is MNHEY and CDR2 SVGAGI. The CDR3 runs to 14 residues. V lost 10 bases and J lost 5; bases outside the gene matches: 11. The DNA of the CDR3 is TGTGCCAACCCTAGACAGGGGGATCGGGAGACCCAGTACTTC. Residues: CANPRQGDRETQYF.

In its sample, this clone was seen once. The chain carries TRBV19 and TRBJ1-1, with 9 nucleotides matching TRBD1. Germline CDR1 is LNHDA and CDR2 is SQIVND (reference sequence). This CDR3 region has 14 residues. With V trimmed by 6 bases and J by 5 bases, 7 bases remained unmatched. CDR3 nucleotides: TGTGCCAGTAGGGGACAGGGATTGAGGACTGAAGCTTTCTTT. It encodes CASRGQGLRTEAFF.

The chain couples TRBV30 to TRBJ2-1, with D perhaps matching TRBD2 (6 bases). Per germline, CDR1 GTSNPN and CDR2 SVGIG (reference sequence). V was trimmed by 2 bases and J by 8 bases, leaving 10 bases between them. This CDR3 region has 12 residues. The CDR3 loop reads CAWSITSYEQFF. CDR3 bases: TGTGCCTGGAGTATAACTAGCTATGAGCAGTTCTTC. Full variable domain (rest looked up from reference TRBV30 and TRBJ2-1): SQTIHQWPATLVQPVGSPLSLECTVEGTSNPNLYWYRQAAGRGLQLLFYSVGIGQISSEVPQNLSASRPQDRQFILSSKKLLLSDSGFYLCAWSITSYEQFFGPGTRLTVL.

This clone was observed a single time. In DNA form, the CDR3 reads TGTGCCAGCAGTGACAGGGGGCAAGATGGCTACACCTTC. The encoded protein is CASSDRGQDGYTF. The chain links TRBV2 to TRBJ1-2; 8 bases are a match to TRBD1. The CDR3 is 13 residues long. The germline CDR1 and CDR2 sequences are SNHLY and FYNNEI. Germline trimming cut 3 bases from V and 6 bases from J; bases unmatched to any gene: 3.

As for this clone: Other nucleotide sequences in the sample specify the same CDR3. The V gene is TRBV6-5, the J gene TRBJ2-7; D not certain. V was clipped by 8 bases and J by 3 bases, with 14 bases between them. Germline V gene data show CDR1 as MNHEY and CDR2 as SVGAGI. The CDR3 is made up of 13 amino acids. CDR3 coding DNA: TGTGCCAGCTCCCGCGGCGCGAACTACGAGCAGTACGTC. Translation gives CASSRGANYEQYV.

The rearrangement links TRBV5-1 to TRBJ1-1; the D is unclear. The V gene lost 1 base and the J gene lost 0 bases, with 4 bases spanning the gap. This CDR3 spans 13 amino acids. Germline V gene data show CDR1 as SGHRS and CDR2 as YFSETQ. CDR3 in amino acids: CASSLTVNTEAFF. The CDR3 nucleotides read TGCGCCAGCAGCTTGACTGTGAACACTGAAGCTTTCTTT. Full variable domain (remainder filled in from reference TRBV5-1 and TRBJ1-1): KAGVTQTPRYLIKTRGQQVTLSCSPISGHRSVSWYQQTPGQGLQFLFEYFSETQRNKGNFPGRFSGRQFSNSRSEMNVSTLELGDSALYLCASSLTVNTEAFFGQGTRLTVV.

The rearrangement links TRBV5-1 to TRBJ2-5; D gene unclear. This CDR3 has 14 amino acids. Germline V gives CDR1 SGHRS, CDR2 YFSETQ. The V and J ends lost 0 bases and 5 bases respectively, with 11 bases between them. In nucleotides, the CDR3 is TGCGCCAGCAGCTTGGGAACTCTAAACGAGACCCAGTACTTC. Residues: CASSLGTLNETQYF.

This chain joins TRBV29-1 and TRBJ2-5, with 10 nucleotides matching TRBD1. Germline loops: CDR1 SQVTM, CDR2 ANQGSEA. This CDR3 has 14 residues. The junction had 7 bases not matched to a gene; V was cut back by 4 bases and J by 5 bases. The CDR3 reads CSVVLDRGRETQYF. The DNA for the CDR3 is TGCAGCGTTGTGTTGGACAGGGGGAGGGAGACCCAGTACTTC.

This clone is a singleton in its sample. This chain links TRBV10-2 with TRBJ2-7; 8 nucleotides align to TRBD2. The CDR3 extends over 16 amino acids. Germline V gene data show CDR1 as WSHSY and CDR2 as SAAADI. J gave up 7 bases and V 0 bases, and 11 bases lay outside the gene matches. CDR3 residues: CASSESGTSGSQEQYF. CDR3 bases: TGCGCCAGCAGTGAGTCGGGAACTAGCGGTTCACAAGAGCAGTACTTC.

The gene calls are TRBV7-9 and TRBJ1-5, with D hard to call. Germline CDR1 and CDR2: SEHNR and FQNEAQ (reference sequence). The CDR3 sequence is 13 residues long. The V end was cut by 5 bases, the J end by 0 bases, with 5 bases between. In DNA form, the CDR3 reads TGTGCCAGCAGCGCAGATAGCAATCAGCCCCAGCATTTT. It encodes CASSADSNQPQHF.

The V call is TRBV7-3, the J call TRBJ1-1; D is unresolved. The CDR3 totals 13 residues. The germline gives CDR1 SGHTA, CDR2 FQGTGA. Trimming took off 5 bases at V and 1 base at J, with 8 bases between the two ends. CDR3 protein: CASSPGANTEAFF. CDR3 DNA sequence: TGTGCCAGCAGCCCCGGAGCGAACACTGAAGCTTTCTTT.

This clone was counted once. CDR3 coding DNA: TGTGCCAGCAGTGCCCCGGGACAGGGCCCCCCCCGGGGCAATCAGCCCCAGCATTTT. Its protein is CASSAPGQGPPRGNQPQHF. The rearrangement uses TRBV2 and TRBJ1-5; TRBD1 aligns across 9 bases. CDR1 and CDR2 (germline): SNHLY, FYNNEI. With V trimmed by 4 bases and J by 2 bases, 15 bases remained unmatched. This CDR3 contains 19 residues. The full variable domain, in which reference TRBV2 and TRBJ1-5 provide the parts outside the CDR3, is EPEVTQTPSHQVTQMGQEVILRCVPISNHLYFYWYRQILGQKVEFLVSFYNNEISEKSEIFDDQFSVERPDGSNFTLKIRSTKLEDSAMYFCASSAPGQGPPRGNQPQHFGDGTRLSIL.

This clone was seen only a few times. The chain joins TRBV7-9 to TRBJ1-1; D not certain. Trimming stripped 4 bases from V and 1 base from J, with 16 bases between. The CDR3 consists of 16 residues. Germline V gene data show CDR1 as SEHNR and CDR2 as FQNEAQ (reference sequence). DNA for the CDR3: TGTGCCAGCAGCTCGTCGCCCGGGCTAGCGAACACTGAAGCTTTCTTT. Its protein product is CASSSSPGLANTEAFF.

The chain couples TRBV30 to TRBJ1-5; D is uncertain. The CDR3 consists of 12 residues. V lost 0 bases and J lost 6, with 6 bases in between. CDR1 and CDR2 (germline): GTSNPN, SVGIG (reference sequence). The CDR3 sequence is CAWSVHAQPQHF. Here the CDR3 DNA reads TGTGCCTGGAGTGTACATGCTCAGCCCCAGCATTTT.

This chain uses TRBV9 with TRBJ2-1, with D possibly TRBD2 on 5 matching bases. This CDR3 spans 15 amino acids. The ends were cut back, 2 bases at V and 6 bases at J, with 15 bases in the middle. The germline gives CDR1 SGDLS, CDR2 YYNGEE. The CDR3 here is CASSVLPREGNEQFF. CDR3 nucleotides: TGTGCCAGCAGCGTCTTACCCCGGGAAGGCAATGAGCAGTTCTTC.

With regard to this clone: An end of the junction does not agree with germline; a read error may underlie this. The chain joins TRBV6-1 to TRBJ2-5, with a tentative D call TRBD2 (5 bases). This CDR3 contains 12 residues. CDR1 and CDR2 (germline): MNHNS, SASEGT. The CDR3 here is CASIGVQEAQYF. The CDR3, as DNA: TGTGCCAGCATCGGGGTCCAAGAGGCCCAGTACTTC.